This T cell receptor beta chain is drawn from a study of blood T cell repertoires in COVID-19. Study context: The samples span acute and convalescent COVID-19 from the United States, Italy and Spain.

Using immunoSEQ multiplex PCR, the repertoire was profiled, and TCRdb retains in-frame clones only, with some absent. This sample has approximately 300,000 clones; roughly 89% occur once, and the top ten carry about 4.6%. The length of the CDR3 is 14 residues. Trimming at V came to 6 bases and at J to 6 bases, leaving 4 bases not matched to a gene. Per germline, CDR1 LGHDT and CDR2 YNNKEL (reference sequence). The chain is built from TRBV3-1 (or the pseudogene TRBV3-2) and TRBJ1-6; TRBD1 agrees at 8 bases. The sequence was collected from a man aged 35 to 55 with acute or convalescent COVID-19. The sample consisted of peripheral blood. Here the CDR3 reads CASSSGTGNSPLHF. In nucleotides, the CDR3 is TGTGCCAGCAGTTCCGGGACAGGTAATTCACCCCTCCACTTT.